This TCR beta chain was retrieved from a study of blood T cell repertoires in COVID-19. Participant age was about 18 to 89 years, and participants resided in 24 US areas. The ends lost 2 bases at V and 4 bases at J; junction bases unmatched: 12. Germline CDR1 KGHDR, CDR2 SFDVKD. The CDR3 contains 18 residues. A single count supports this clone. Assay: immunoSEQ multiplex PCR; the TCRdb copy retains only in-frame clones and omits some. The table includes fewer than 500,000 clones, roughly 88% detected once. Sequencing was done on a sample of PBMCs or T cells enriched from blood (not recorded which). The chain links TRBV24-1 to TRBJ2-3, with 9 nucleotides matching TRBD1. The sequence derives from a woman aged 25 to 39 with acute COVID-19. The CDR3 nucleotides read TGTGCCACCAGTGATTATGGTTCGGGGGACAGGGTCTCAGATACGCAGTATTTT. Translation: CATSDYGSGDRVSDTQYF.